This T cell receptor beta chain was documented in a study of cytomegalovirus exposure and HLA in healthy donors. Study details: The study placed roughly four fifths of its approximately 430 genotyped donors in the Caucasian-associated ancestry cluster. Overall study results and limits: Researchers reportedly found TCR beta sequences accurately predicted most subjects' HLA-A and HLA-B alleles. The authors judged a highly shared variant cluster likely a sequencing artifact. TCR beta chains numbering approximately 150 were designated cytomegalovirus-associated.

Researchers ran the PCR with 60 Vbeta and 13 Jbeta primers. Assay: immunoSEQ multiplex PCR; the TCRdb copy retains only in-frame clones and omits some. The table has about 140,000 clones, roughly 77% seen once. Germline-derived CDR1 and CDR2 are MNHNS and SASEGT. There are 14 residues in the CDR3. The germline V and J ends were trimmed by 6 bases and 8 bases, with 16 bases remaining between them. Regarding this clone: Its antigen is as yet unknown.

The genes are TRBV6-1 and TRBJ1-4; maybe TRBD1 (6 bases). The sample comprised PBMCs. The TCR was taken from a female donor in good health and CMV-seronegative. CDR3 region: CASSRQARVEKLFF. The CDR3 coding sequence is TGTGCCAGCAGCAGACAGGCACGCGTAGAAAAACTGTTTTTT.